The 5 T cell receptor beta chains below come from one sample, sequenced in a study of shared clonotypes between healthy human individuals. Naivety among CD8 cells was defined by CD45RO negativity and positive CCR7 selection, thereby excluding terminally differentiated effector memory CD45RA+ cells. Produced via immunoSEQ multiplex PCR; TCRdb's table is partial and in-frame only. The sample shows hundreds of thousands of clones, 95% to 96% of them seen only once. Source material: naive CD8+ T cells sorted from blood. These receptors all come from a woman aged 25 to 45 in good health.

The chain combines TRBV11-3 with TRBJ2-7; 8 bases match TRBD1. The CDR3 has 12 amino acids. Losses at the gene ends were 5 bases for V and 5 bases for J; bases not matched to a gene: 2. Germline V gene data show CDR1 as SGHNT and CDR2 as YENEEA. CDR3 nucleotides: TGTGCCAGCAGCCCGGGACAGGACGAGCAGTACTTC. It codes for CASSPGQDEQYF.

The rearrangement links TRBV30 to TRBJ2-7; unclear D gene. Trimming left V 3 bases short and J 2 bases short, with 11 bases between. This CDR3 has 13 amino acids. Germline CDR1 GTSNPN, CDR2 SVGIG (reference sequence). The chain's CDR3 is CAWSLMKAYEQYF. The CDR3 DNA sequence: TGTGCCTGGAGCCTAATGAAAGCCTACGAGCAGTACTTC.

The chain carries TRBV11-2 and TRBJ2-5; 8 bases are a match to TRBD2. The end of the DNA is better explained by TRBJ2-7, so the J call may be wrong. Germline loops: CDR1 SGHAT, CDR2 FQNNGV. The CDR3 is 15 amino acids. The CDR3 bases are TGTGCCAGCAGCTTAGCGGGAGGGACTGCCTACGAGCAGTACTTC. Residues: CASSLAGGTAYEQYF.

This clone was counted a single time. The V call is TRBV2, the J call TRBJ1-2; D might be TRBD1 (6 bases). This CDR3 is 15 amino acids long. Trimming cost V 3 bases and J 4 bases, with 15 bases left between them. Germline V gives CDR1 SNHLY, CDR2 FYNNEI. The CDR3 loop is CASSELNAQGYGYTF. In nucleotides, the CDR3 is TGTGCCAGCAGTGAGTTGAACGCACAGGGCTATGGCTACACCTTC.

This chain uses TRBV27 with TRBJ2-1, with TRBD2 identical over 13 bases. V dropped 8 bases and J dropped 5; count of bases not matched to a gene: 9. In germline, CDR1 is MNHEY, CDR2 SMNVEV (reference sequence). The CDR3 contains 16 residues. The CDR3 DNA is TGTGCCAGCTCTCGAGTAGGGACTAGCGGGAACAATGAGCAGTTCTTC. This sequence encodes CASSRVGTSGNNEQFF.